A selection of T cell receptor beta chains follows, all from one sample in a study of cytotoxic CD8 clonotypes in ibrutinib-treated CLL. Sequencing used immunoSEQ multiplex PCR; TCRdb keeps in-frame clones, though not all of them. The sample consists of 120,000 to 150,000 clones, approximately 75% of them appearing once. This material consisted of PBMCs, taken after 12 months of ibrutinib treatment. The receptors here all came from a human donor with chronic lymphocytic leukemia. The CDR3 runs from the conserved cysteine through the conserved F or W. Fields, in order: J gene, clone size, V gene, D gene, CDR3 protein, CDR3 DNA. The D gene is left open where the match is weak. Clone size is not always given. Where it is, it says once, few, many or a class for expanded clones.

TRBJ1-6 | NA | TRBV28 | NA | CASTHPVRGLGNSPLHF | TGTGCCAGCACTCACCCTGTGCGGGGACTAGGAAATTCACCCCTCCACTTT
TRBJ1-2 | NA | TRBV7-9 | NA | CASSEDSNYGYTF | TGTGCCAGCAGCGAGGACAGCAACTATGGCTACACCTTC
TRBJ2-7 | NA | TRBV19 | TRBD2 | CASSTAPRTSGGRSYEQYF | TGTGCCAGTAGCACAGCCCCCCGGACTAGCGGCGGGAGATCCTACGAGCAGTACTTC
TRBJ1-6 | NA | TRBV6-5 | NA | CASTEGGLLNSPLHF | TGTGCCAGCACCGAAGGGGGACTTCTGAATTCACCCCTCCACTTT
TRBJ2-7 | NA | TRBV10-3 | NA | CAISGGDTYEQYF | TGTGCCATCAGTGGCGGAGACACCTACGAGCAGTACTTC
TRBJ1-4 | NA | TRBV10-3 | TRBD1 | CAISGQGAREKLFF | TGTGCCATCAGTGGACAGGGGGCTCGAGAAAAACTGTTTTTT
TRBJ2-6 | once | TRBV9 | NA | CASSVGVSYSGANVLTF | TGTGCCAGCAGCGTAGGAGTCAGTTACTCTGGGGCCAACGTCCTGACTTTC
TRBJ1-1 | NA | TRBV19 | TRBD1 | CASSQGANTEAFF | TGTGCCAGTAGTCAGGGGGCGAACACTGAAGCTTTCTTT
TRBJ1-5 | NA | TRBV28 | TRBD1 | CASRQGVGQPQHF | TGTGCCAGCAGACAGGGGGTCGGTCAGCCCCAGCATTTT
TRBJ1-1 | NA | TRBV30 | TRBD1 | CAWSRQGSTEAFF | TGTGCCTGGAGTCGACAGGGGTCAACTGAAGCTTTCTTT
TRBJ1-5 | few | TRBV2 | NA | CASRLTGGNNQPQHF | TGTGCCAGCAGGCTCACAGGTGGAAACAATCAGCCCCAGCATTTT
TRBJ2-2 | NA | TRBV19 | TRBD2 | CASSRLGLAGVIGRAGELFF | TGTGCCAGTAGTAGGCTCGGACTAGCGGGAGTAATCGGGAGGGCCGGGGAGCTGTTTTTT
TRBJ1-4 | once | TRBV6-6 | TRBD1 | CASSSGQGDEKLFF | TGTGCCAGCAGTTCGGGACAGGGTGATGAAAAACTGTTTTTT
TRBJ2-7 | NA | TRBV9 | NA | CASSVDQGWQYF | TGTGCCAGCAGCGTAGACCAAGGGTGGCAGTACTTC
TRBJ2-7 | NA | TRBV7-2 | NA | CASSKLQGSYEQYF | TGTGCCAGCAGCAAACTCCAGGGTTCCTACGAGCAGTACTTC
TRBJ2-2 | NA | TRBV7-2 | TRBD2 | CASSPGGPTGELFF | TGTGCAAGCAGCCCGGGAGGGCCGACCGGGGAGCTGTTTTTT
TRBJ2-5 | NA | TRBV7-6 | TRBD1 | CASSPGQGLETQYF | TGTGCCAGCAGTCCGGGACAGGGGTTAGAGACCCAGTACTTC
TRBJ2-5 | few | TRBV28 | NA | CASSFDPVLPFNF | TGTGCCAGCAGTTTCGATCCGGTATTGCCGTTCAACTTC
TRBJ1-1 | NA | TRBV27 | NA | CASSILRGGTEAFF | TGTGCCAGCAGTATACTCAGGGGTGGCACTGAAGCTTTCTTT
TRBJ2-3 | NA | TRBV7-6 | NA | CASSLAQGGIRADTQYF | TGTGCCAGCAGCTTAGCGCAGGGAGGTATCAGGGCAGATACGCAGTATTTT
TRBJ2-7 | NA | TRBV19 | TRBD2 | CASSTLAGGPYEQYF | TGTGCCAGTAGCACCCTAGCGGGAGGCCCCTACGAGCAGTACTTC
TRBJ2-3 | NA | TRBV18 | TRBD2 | CASSDRSSGGTDTQYF | TGTGCCAGCTCGGACCGGTCTAGCGGAGGCACAGATACGCAGTATTTT
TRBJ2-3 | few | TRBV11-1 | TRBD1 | CASSLGQGVTDTQYF | TGTGCCAGCAGCTTGGGACAGGGGGTCACAGATACGCAGTATTTT
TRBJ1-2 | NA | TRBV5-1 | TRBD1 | CASSLSHGQGLNGYTF | TGCGCCAGCAGCTTGTCCCATGGACAGGGGTTGAATGGCTACACCTTC
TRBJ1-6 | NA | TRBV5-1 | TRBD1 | CASSPGTGGPSPLHF | TGTGCCAGCAGCCCAGGGACAGGGGGACCTTCACCCCTCCACTTT
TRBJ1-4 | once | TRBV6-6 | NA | CASSLGQKNEKLFF | TGTGCCAGCAGCCTCGGACAGAAGAATGAAAAACTGTTTTTT
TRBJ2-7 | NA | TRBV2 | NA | CASRTEIIGHYEQYF | TGTGCCAGCAGGACAGAGATTATTGGGCATTACGAGCAGTACTTC
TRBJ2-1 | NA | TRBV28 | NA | CASSSLRDLSYNEQFF | TGTGCCAGCAGTTCCCTTAGGGACCTCTCCTACAATGAGCAGTTCTTC
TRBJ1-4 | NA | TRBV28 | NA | CASSSGATNEKLFF | TGTGCCAGCAGTTCAGGGGCAACTAATGAAAAACTGTTTTTT
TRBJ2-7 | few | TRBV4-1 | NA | CASSQAGPYEQYF | TGCGCCAGCAGCCAAGCCGGACCGTACGAGCAGTACTTC
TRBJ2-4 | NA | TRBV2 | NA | CASSLGGFGNIQYF | TGTGCCAGCAGTCTAGGGGGGTTTGGGAACATTCAGTACTTC
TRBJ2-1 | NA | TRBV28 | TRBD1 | CASQTGGRDEQFF | TGTGCCAGTCAGACAGGGGGTCGGGATGAGCAGTTCTTC
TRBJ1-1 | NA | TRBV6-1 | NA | CASYLYTEAFF | TGTGCCAGCTATCTTTACACTGAAGCTTTCTTT
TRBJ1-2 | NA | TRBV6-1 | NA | CASSLTGFDRYTF | TGTGCCAGCAGCTTAACCGGATTCGACAGGTACACCTTC
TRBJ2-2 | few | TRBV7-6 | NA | CASSLWSGSNTGELFF | TGTGCCAGCAGCTTATGGTCCGGATCAAACACCGGGGAGCTGTTTTTT
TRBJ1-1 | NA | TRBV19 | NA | CASFSGRVTEAFF | TGTGCCAGCTTTTCGGGCAGGGTCACTGAAGCTTTCTTT
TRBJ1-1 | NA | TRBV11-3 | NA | CASSLGTHRVAGTEAFF | TGTGCCAGCAGCTTAGGGACGCACAGGGTGGCAGGCACTGAAGCTTTCTTT
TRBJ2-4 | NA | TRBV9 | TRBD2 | CASSVGGGSKNIQYF | TGTGCCAGCAGCGTAGGCGGGGGATCCAAAAACATTCAGTACTTC
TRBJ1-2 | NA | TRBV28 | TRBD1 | CASIEPATGKEGYTF | TGTGCCAGTATTGAACCAGCGACAGGGAAGGAGGGCTACACCTTC
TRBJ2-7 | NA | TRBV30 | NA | CAWSKVSYEQYF | TGTGCCTGGAGCAAGGTTTCCTACGAGCAGTACTTC
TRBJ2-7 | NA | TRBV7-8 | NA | CASSLKLGQREDEQYF | TGTGCCAGCAGCTTAAAACTGGGACAGCGGGAAGACGAGCAGTACTTC
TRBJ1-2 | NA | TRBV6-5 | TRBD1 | CASSRQGARDGYTF | TGTGCCAGCAGTAGACAGGGGGCGAGAGATGGCTACACCTTC